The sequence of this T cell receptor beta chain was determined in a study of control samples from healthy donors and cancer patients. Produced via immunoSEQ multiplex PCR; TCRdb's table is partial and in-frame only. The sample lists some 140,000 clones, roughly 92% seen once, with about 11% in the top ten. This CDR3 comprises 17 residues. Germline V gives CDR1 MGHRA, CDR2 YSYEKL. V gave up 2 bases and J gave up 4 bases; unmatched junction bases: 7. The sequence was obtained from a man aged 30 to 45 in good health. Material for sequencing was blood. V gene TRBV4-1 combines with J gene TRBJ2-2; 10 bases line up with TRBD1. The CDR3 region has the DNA TGCGCCAGCAGCCAAAAACCTGGACAGGGGGGCACCGGGGAGCTGTTTTTT. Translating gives CASSQKPGQGGTGELFF.